Listed here is a single T cell receptor (beta chain). What it binds is not known. The data were taken from a study of cytomegalovirus exposure and HLA in healthy donors. Study-level background: The Caucasian-associated ancestry cluster contained about four fifths of the approximately 400 genotyped donors.

The CDR3 sequence is 10 residues long. Germline CDR1 and CDR2: GTSNPN and SVGIG (reference sequence). The PCR contained 60 Vbeta and 13 Jbeta primers. Profiled with immunoSEQ multiplex PCR; TCRdb holds only in-frame clones, not every one. The data contain just over 150,000 clones, roughly 73% of them seen just once; the ten biggest clones take up around 1.3%. Study findings and constraints: Analysis was carried out at a later point, and it linked a missense DCLRE1C variant to TCR beta V- and J-gene trimming.

This TCR was recovered from a woman aged 25-40 years in good health and CMV-seronegative. The chain uses TRBV30 and TRBJ1-1, with a weak D call TRBD1 (5 bases). Sequencing was carried out using PBMCs. The CDR3 here is CLSGRTEAFF. For the CDR3, the DNA is TGTCTTTCAGGGCGTACTGAAGCTTTCTTT.